The 19 T cell receptor beta chains in this list originate from one sample, sequenced in a study of cytomegalovirus exposure and HLA in healthy donors. 13 Jbeta primers and 60 Vbeta primers were used for the PCR. Data came from immunoSEQ multiplex PCR; TCRdb stores just in-frame clones and leaves some out. The sample gives 200,000 or so clones, 82% of which show up once; approximately 0.098% is in the top ten. The specimen was PBMCs. The source is a boy aged 2 to 10 in good health and CMV-seronegative.

The chain joins TRBV19 to TRBJ1-1; no firm D call. Germline V CDR1 and CDR2: LNHDA, SQIVND (reference sequence). V was pared by 1 base and J by 1 base, with 4 bases between. The CDR3 sequence is 13 residues long. The CDR3 bases are TGTGCCAGTAGTATAGGTCAGAACACTGAAGCTTTCTTT. Protein: CASSIGQNTEAFF.

The rearrangement joins TRBV29-1 to TRBJ1-1; no firm D call. The CDR3 has 11 amino acids. The germline V gene has CDR1 SQVTM and CDR2 ANQGSEA. The ends were cut back, 6 bases at V and 12 bases at J, with 17 bases in the middle. The CDR3 region is CSVSTTARPFF. The CDR3 region has the DNA TGCAGCGTCTCTACCACGGCCAGGCCTTTCTTT.

The chain joins TRBV4-3 to TRBJ2-7, with TRBD2 identical over 12 bases. This CDR3 is built from 16 residues. Losses at the gene ends were 1 base for V and 4 bases for J; bases not matched to a gene: 5. Germline CDR1 is LGHNA and CDR2 is YSLEER. CDR3 region: CASSQGTLAGGYEQYF. CDR3 DNA: TGCGCCAGCAGCCAAGGCACACTAGCGGGGGGTTACGAGCAGTACTTC.

The gene calls are TRBV7-3 and TRBJ2-3, with TRBD2 as a possible D gene (5 bases). The CDR3 length is 14 residues. V was pared by 1 base and J by 10 bases, with 15 bases between. CDR1 and CDR2 (germline): SGHTA, FQGTGA. In DNA form, the CDR3 reads TGTGCCAGCAGCTTAAGTCGTGTGGACGGGGCGCAGTATTTT. Encoded protein: CASSLSRVDGAQYF. The full variable domain, its missing parts supplied by reference TRBV7-3 and TRBJ2-3, is GAGVSQTPSNKVTEKGKYVELRCDPISGHTALYWYRQSLGQGPEFLIYFQGTGAADDSGLPNDRFFAVRPEGSVSTLKIQRTERGDSAVYLCASSLSRVDGAQYFGPGTRLTVL.

This clone was observed a handful of times. This rearrangement joins TRBV11-2 to TRBJ1-4; D ambiguous. V gave up 3 bases and J gave up 8 bases, with 16 bases separating them. Germline CDR1 reads SGHAT; CDR2 reads FQNNGV. There are 15 residues in the CDR3. The CDR3 nucleotides are TGTGCCAGCAGCTTCTCCGTGAAGGCGGGAGAAAAACTGTTTTTT. This sequence encodes CASSFSVKAGEKLFF.

J is TRBJ1-2 and V is TRBV19; the D is unclear. V lost 2 bases, J lost 0 bases, and 7 bases lay in between. Germline lookup yields CDR1 LNHDA and CDR2 SQIVND (reference sequence). The CDR3 spans 14 residues. CDR3 region: CASSIQGANYGYTF. CDR3 DNA: TGTGCCAGTAGTATACAAGGAGCTAACTATGGCTACACCTTC.

J is TRBJ1-6 and V is TRBV5-6; no clear D. The CDR3 runs 16 residues. Germline CDR1 is SGHDT and CDR2 is YYEEEE. The V end was cut by 2 bases, the J end by 6 bases, with 15 bases between. As DNA, the CDR3 is TGTGCCAGCAGCTTATCTTACGGGGTAGGTAATTCACCCCTCCACTTT. Its translation is CASSLSYGVGNSPLHF.

The chain joins TRBV7-2 to TRBJ1-5, with D possibly being TRBD1 (5 bases). The germline gives CDR1 SGHTA, CDR2 FQGNSA. The V end lost 6 bases, the J end lost 4 bases, and 13 bases lay between the germline ends. This CDR3 region has 14 residues. The CDR3 nucleotides are TGTGCCAGCAGTCTCAGGGTAGGGAATCAGCCCCAGCATTTT. It codes for CASSLRVGNQPQHF.

The chain is built from TRBV5-1 and TRBJ2-2; TRBD2 agrees at 14 bases. CDR1 and CDR2 (germline): SGHRS, YFSETQ. The V segment lost 0 bases and the J segment 0 bases; nucleotides outside the gene matches: 10. This CDR3 is built from 21 residues. CDR3 in DNA: TGCGCCAGCAGCTTGGCCGCAGGGTCGGGACTAGCGGGGGCGAACACCGGGGAGCTGTTTTTT. Its translation is CASSLAAGSGLAGANTGELFF.

This chain uses TRBV6-4 with TRBJ2-3; 10 nucleotides align to TRBD2. Germline loops: CDR1 MRHNA, CDR2 SNTAGT. The V segment lost 0 bases and the J segment 2 bases; nucleotides outside the gene matches: 2. CDR3 length equals 16 residues. CDR3 nucleotides: TGTGCCAGCAGTGACTCGAGCGGGGGGGCCACAGATACGCAGTATTTT. Its protein product is CASSDSSGGATDTQYF.

V and J are TRBV4-1 and TRBJ2-3, with 11 bases identical to TRBD2. The J segment lost 0 bases and the V segment lost 4 bases, leaving 6 bases of the junction unmatched. The germline gives CDR1 MGHRA, CDR2 YSYEKL. The CDR3 consists of 17 residues. The CDR3 DNA follows: TGCGCCAGCAGCCCATTTCTAGCGGGGGGTAGCACAGATACGCAGTATTTT. Its translation is CASSPFLAGGSTDTQYF.

The chain uses TRBV6-1 and TRBJ1-3; D remains unclear. V was clipped by 7 bases and J by 4 bases, with 2 bases between them. The CDR3 has 10 amino acids. CDR1 and CDR2 (germline): MNHNS, SASEGT. CDR3 sequence reads: CASTGNTIYF. As DNA, the CDR3 is TGTGCCAGCACAGGAAACACCATATATTTT.

The chain employs TRBV6-4 and TRBJ1-1, with a possible D match to TRBD1 (5 bases). The V end lost 2 bases, the J end lost 5 bases, and 21 bases lay between the germline ends. CDR1 is MRHNA, CDR2 SNTAGT, per germline. CDR3 length equals 17 residues. The CDR3 spells CASSDRPTVLRWTEAFF. Written as DNA, the CDR3 is TGTGCCAGCAGTGACAGGCCGACAGTATTGAGATGGACTGAAGCTTTCTTT.

CDR3 in DNA: TGTGCCAGCAATAAGGGAGTAGGGAGACTAGATCCCAATGAGCAGTTCTTC. Translated, it gives CASNKGVGRLDPNEQFF. The V gene is TRBV2, the J gene TRBJ2-1, with TRBD2 as a possible D gene (6 bases). The CDR3 has 17 residues. V lost 7 bases and J 6 bases, leaving 25 bases between the germline ends. Germline loops: CDR1 SNHLY, CDR2 FYNNEI.

In its sample, this clone was seen once. J is TRBJ1-4 and V is TRBV18; D may be TRBD1 (6 bases). Trimming pared 1 base from V and 6 bases from J, leaving 6 bases between. CDR1 KGHSH and CDR2 LQKENI come from the germline V gene. The CDR3 is made up of 13 amino acids. The CDR3: CASSPQGDEKLFF. The CDR3 region has the DNA TGTGCCAGCTCACCACAGGGGGATGAAAAACTGTTTTTT.

The chain uses TRBV7-2 and TRBJ2-7; 16 bases line up with TRBD2. V dropped 1 base and J dropped 9; count of bases not matched to a gene: 9. Per the germline V gene, CDR1 is SGHTA and CDR2 is FQGNSA. The CDR3 length is 17 residues. The CDR3 loop is CASSLGAGTSGGAGQYF. The CDR3 DNA reads as TGTGCCAGCAGCTTAGGGGCCGGGACTAGCGGGGGGGCTGGGCAGTACTTC.

The rearrangement uses TRBV5-1 and TRBJ2-7; D may be TRBD2 (5 bases). Germline assignment: CDR1 SGHRS and CDR2 YFSETQ. CDR3 length: 13 amino acids. Trimming shortened V by 0 bases and J by 7 bases, and 11 bases separated the two germline ends. The CDR3 protein is CASSLEGPGEQYF. The CDR3 DNA is TGCGCCAGCAGCTTGGAAGGACCGGGGGAGCAGTACTTC.

This clone was seen once. The CDR3 region has the DNA TGTGCCAGTAGTCGTTTCTCGTCGGACACAGGTCCCGCCTACGAGCAGTACTTC. It codes for CASSRFSSDTGPAYEQYF. This rearrangement joins TRBV19 to TRBJ2-7; D is possibly TRBD1 (5 bases). This CDR3 comprises 18 residues. CDR1 is LNHDA and CDR2 is SQIVND in the germline V gene (reference sequence). V was trimmed by 5 bases and J by 2 bases, leaving 25 bases between them.

This chain joins TRBV7-2 and TRBJ2-1; 7 bases align to TRBD1. The germline gives CDR1 SGHTA, CDR2 FQGNSA. J was trimmed by 0 bases and V by 4 bases; bases with no gene match: 3. This CDR3 has 15 amino acids. This CDR3 reads CASSSRDSSYNEQFF. DNA of the CDR3: TGTGCCAGCAGCTCCCGGGACAGCTCCTACAATGAGCAGTTCTTC.